This T cell receptor beta chain was recovered during a study of cytomegalovirus exposure and HLA in healthy donors. Vbeta (60) and Jbeta (13) primers were used in the PCR. TCRdb's table, derived via immunoSEQ multiplex PCR, lists solely in-frame clones and lacks some. The repertoire consists of some 120,000 clones, with around 77% occurring once and the leading ten covering around 13%. Germline V gives CDR1 SGHDT, CDR2 YYEEEE. The CDR3 is 18 amino acids. V was clipped by 4 bases and J by 0 bases, with 20 bases between them. This clonotype was obtained from a woman in her 40s in good health and CMV-seropositive. This chain joins TRBV5-6 and TRBJ2-1, with D maybe TRBD2 (6 bases). Sequenced material: PBMCs. The CDR3 region is CASSQARTTLSSYNEQFF. The CDR3 nucleotides read TGTGCCAGCAGCCAGGCCAGGACTACCCTAAGCTCCTACAATGAGCAGTTCTTC.